This T cell receptor beta chain was sequenced during a study of Ad26.COV2.S vaccination and SARS-CoV-2 variants. The treatment here: some 20 received Ad26.COV2.S at low or high dose, single or two shots; 5 received placebo; per-sample allocation not given. All samples were drawn on day 63, counting from the first vaccine or placebo injection. Regarding this clone: The antigen is unknown.

Study findings and constraints: Placebo recipients and vaccine recipients were similar in non-spike TCR breadth.

There are 10 residues in the CDR3. CDR1 and CDR2 (germline): SNHLY, FYNNEI. V gave up 6 bases and J gave up 6 bases, with 4 bases separating them. Produced via immunoSEQ multiplex PCR; TCRdb's table is partial and in-frame only. The sample shows 350,000 to 450,000 clones, 83% of them seen only once. The starting material was peripheral blood, obtained in a trial of Ad26.COV2.S vaccine versus placebo. This receptor was obtained from a person between 18 and 60 years old who received the Ad26.COV2.S COVID-19 vaccine or a placebo. V is TRBV2 and J is TRBJ2-3; D is unclear. CDR3 nucleotides: TGTGCCAGCAGGACGGATACGCAGTATTTT. Its translation: CASRTDTQYF. The variable domain in full, with the rest retrieved from reference TRBV2 and TRBJ2-3, is EPEVTQTPSHQVTQMGQEVILRCVPISNHLYFYWYRQILGQKVEFLVSFYNNEISEKSEIFDDQFSVERPDGSNFTLKIRSTKLEDSAMYFCASRTDTQYFGPGTRLTVL.